The present T cell receptor beta chain was sequenced within a study of blood T cells in healthy people across ages. The study, taken as a whole, reports: It was held that diversity estimates obtained from one million T cells represented underestimates.

In regard to this clonotype: What it binds is unknown.

Combining a sample-barcoded 5' primer with a J-beta primer mix, a second PCR ran for about 7 to 11 cycles. Each sample yielded at least 2.5 million CDR3-containing paired-end reads. TCRdb itself ran the 5' RACE reads through MiXCR, one entry per CDR3 protein. Of about a million distinct CDR3 sequences in the sample, roughly 51% are singletons; the top ten hold around a fifth. The V and J ends lost 9 bases and 6 bases respectively, with 17 bases between them. Germline V lookup: CDR1 SGHAT, CDR2 FQNNGV. This CDR3 region has 13 residues. This clonotype originated in a woman aged 55-69 years in good health. Sequencing was done on a sample of blood. The J gene is TRBJ1-2, the V gene TRBV11-2, with D possibly being TRBD1 (5 bases). CDR3 sequence (DNA): TGTGCCAGGGGGGACGGGACCTCTGATGGCTACACCTTC. This sequence encodes CARGDGTSDGYTF.